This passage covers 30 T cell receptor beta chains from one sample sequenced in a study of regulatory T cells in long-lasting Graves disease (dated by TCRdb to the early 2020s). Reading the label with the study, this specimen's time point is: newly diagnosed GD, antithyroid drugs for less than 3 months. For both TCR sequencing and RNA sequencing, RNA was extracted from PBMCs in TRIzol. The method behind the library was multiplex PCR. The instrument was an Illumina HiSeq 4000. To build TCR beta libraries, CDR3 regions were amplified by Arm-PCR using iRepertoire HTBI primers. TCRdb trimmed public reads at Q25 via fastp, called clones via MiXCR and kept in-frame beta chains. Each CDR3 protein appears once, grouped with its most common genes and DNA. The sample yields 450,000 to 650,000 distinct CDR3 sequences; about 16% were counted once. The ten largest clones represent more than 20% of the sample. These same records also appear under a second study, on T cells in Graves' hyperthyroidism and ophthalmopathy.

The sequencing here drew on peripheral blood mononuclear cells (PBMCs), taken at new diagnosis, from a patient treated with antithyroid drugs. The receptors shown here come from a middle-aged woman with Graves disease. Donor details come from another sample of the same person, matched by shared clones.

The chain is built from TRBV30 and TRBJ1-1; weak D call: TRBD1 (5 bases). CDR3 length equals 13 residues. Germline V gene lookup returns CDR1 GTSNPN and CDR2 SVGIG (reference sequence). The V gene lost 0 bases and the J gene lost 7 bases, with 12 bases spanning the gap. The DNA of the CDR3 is TGTGCCTGGAGTGTCCTTGGGGGGAGTGAAGCTTTCTTT. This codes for CAWSVLGGSEAFF.

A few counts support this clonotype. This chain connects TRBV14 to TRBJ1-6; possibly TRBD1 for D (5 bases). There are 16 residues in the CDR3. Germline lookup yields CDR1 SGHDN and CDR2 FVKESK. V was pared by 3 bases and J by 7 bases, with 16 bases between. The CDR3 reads CASSQQIVGANSPLHF. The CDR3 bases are TGTGCCAGCAGCCAGCAGATTGTCGGGGCCAATTCACCCCTCCACTTT.

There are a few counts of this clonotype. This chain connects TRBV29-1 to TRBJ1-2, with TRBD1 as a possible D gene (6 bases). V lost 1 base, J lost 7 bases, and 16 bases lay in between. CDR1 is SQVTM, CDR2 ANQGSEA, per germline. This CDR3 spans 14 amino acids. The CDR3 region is CSVEGPGTKSGYTF. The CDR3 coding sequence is TGCAGCGTTGAAGGCCCCGGGACAAAAAGTGGCTACACCTTC.

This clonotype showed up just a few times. Here the CDR3 DNA reads TGCGCCAGCAGCCGAGTTGGGGGGAGCACCGGGGAGCTGTTTTTT. It yields the protein CASSRVGGSTGELFF. This rearrangement joins TRBV5-1 to TRBJ2-2, with D possibly TRBD2 on 6 matching bases. The V and J ends lost 4 bases and 4 bases respectively, with 14 bases between them. The germline V gene encodes CDR1 SGHRS and CDR2 YFSETQ. The CDR3 totals 15 residues. The full variable domain, rest sourced from reference TRBV5-1 and TRBJ2-2, is KAGVTQTPRYLIKTRGQQVTLSCSPISGHRSVSWYQQTPGQGLQFLFEYFSETQRNKGNFPGRFSGRQFSNSRSEMNVSTLELGDSALYLCASSRVGGSTGELFFGEGSRLTVL.

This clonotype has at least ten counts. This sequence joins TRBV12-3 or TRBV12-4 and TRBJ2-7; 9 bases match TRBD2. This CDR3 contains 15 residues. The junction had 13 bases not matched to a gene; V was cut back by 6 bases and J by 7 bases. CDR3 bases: TGTGCCAGCAGATGGGCCGCGGGGGGGCGAGGTGAGCAGTACTTC. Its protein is CASRWAAGGRGEQYF.

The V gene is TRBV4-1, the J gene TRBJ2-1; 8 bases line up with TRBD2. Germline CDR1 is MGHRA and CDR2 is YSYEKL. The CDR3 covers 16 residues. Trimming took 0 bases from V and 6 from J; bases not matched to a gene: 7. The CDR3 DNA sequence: TGCGCCAGCAGCCAAGATTGGCGGGGGGCGCCCAATGAGCAGTTCTTC. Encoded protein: CASSQDWRGAPNEQFF.

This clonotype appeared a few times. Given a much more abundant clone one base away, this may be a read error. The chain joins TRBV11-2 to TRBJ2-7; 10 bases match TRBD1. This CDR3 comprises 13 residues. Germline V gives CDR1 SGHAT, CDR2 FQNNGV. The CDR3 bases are TGTGCCACCGACCGGGACAGGGGCTACGAGCAGCACTTC. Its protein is CATDRDRGYEQHF.

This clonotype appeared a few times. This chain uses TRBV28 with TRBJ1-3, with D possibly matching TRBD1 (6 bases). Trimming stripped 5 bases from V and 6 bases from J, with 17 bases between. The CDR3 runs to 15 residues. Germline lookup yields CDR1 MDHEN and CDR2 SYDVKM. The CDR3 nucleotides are TGTGCCAGCAGTGCCGCCGGGACAACCCAAAACACCATATATTTT. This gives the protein CASSAAGTTQNTIYF.

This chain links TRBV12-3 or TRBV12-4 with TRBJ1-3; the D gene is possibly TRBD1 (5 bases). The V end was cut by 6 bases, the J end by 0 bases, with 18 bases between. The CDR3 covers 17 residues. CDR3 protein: CASRGVKPGLSGNTIYF. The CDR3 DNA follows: TGTGCCAGCAGAGGGGTGAAGCCGGGGCTCTCTGGAAACACCATATATTTT.

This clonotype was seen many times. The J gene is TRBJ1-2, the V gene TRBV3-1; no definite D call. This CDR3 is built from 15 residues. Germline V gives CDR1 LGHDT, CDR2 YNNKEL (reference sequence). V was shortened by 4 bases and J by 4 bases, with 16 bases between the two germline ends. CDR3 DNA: TGTGCCAGCAGCCCGCCCATGGACGGCGGCTATGGCTACACCTTC. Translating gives CASSPPMDGGYGYTF.

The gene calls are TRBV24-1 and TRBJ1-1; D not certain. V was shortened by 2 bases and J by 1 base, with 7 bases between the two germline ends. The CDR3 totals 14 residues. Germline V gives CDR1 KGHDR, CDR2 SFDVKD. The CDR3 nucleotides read TGTGCCACCAGTGATTCTAGCAGGAACACTGAAGCTTTCTTT. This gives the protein CATSDSSRNTEAFF.

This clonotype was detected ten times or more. The CDR3 is CASSPQNSQNEKLFF. CDR3 in DNA: TGTGCCAGCTCACCACAAAACAGCCAGAATGAAAAACTGTTTTTT. The V call is TRBV18, the J call TRBJ1-4; D is unclear. CDR3 size: 15 residues. The V gene lost 1 base and the J gene lost 5 bases, with 11 bases spanning the gap. Germline loops: CDR1 KGHSH, CDR2 LQKENI.

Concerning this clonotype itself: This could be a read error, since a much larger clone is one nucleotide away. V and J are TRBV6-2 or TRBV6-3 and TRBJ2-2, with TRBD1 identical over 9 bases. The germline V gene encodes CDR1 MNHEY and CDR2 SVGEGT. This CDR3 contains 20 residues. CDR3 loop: CASSYREAQGAPFDTRELFF. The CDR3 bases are TGTGCCAGCAGTTACCGGGAGGCACAGGGGGCTCCCTTTGACACCAGGGAGCTGTTTTTT.

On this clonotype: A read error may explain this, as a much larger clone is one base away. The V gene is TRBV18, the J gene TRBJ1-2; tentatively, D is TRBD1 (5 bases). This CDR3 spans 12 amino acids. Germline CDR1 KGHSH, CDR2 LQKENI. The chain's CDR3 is CASGTGDYGYAF. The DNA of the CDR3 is TGTGCCAGCGGAACGGGGGACTATGGCTACGCCTTC.

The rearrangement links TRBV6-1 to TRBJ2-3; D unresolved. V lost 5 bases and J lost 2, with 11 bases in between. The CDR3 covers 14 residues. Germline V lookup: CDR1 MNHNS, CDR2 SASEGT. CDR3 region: CASSQHTYTDTQYF. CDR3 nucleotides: TGTGCCAGCAGTCAACATACGTACACAGATACGCAGTATTTT.

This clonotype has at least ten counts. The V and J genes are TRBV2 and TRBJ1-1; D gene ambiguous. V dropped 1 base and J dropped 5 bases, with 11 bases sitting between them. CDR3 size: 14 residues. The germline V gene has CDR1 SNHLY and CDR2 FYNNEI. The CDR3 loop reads CASSEGVLATEAFF. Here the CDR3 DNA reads TGTGCCAGCAGTGAAGGAGTGCTGGCAACTGAAGCTTTCTTT.

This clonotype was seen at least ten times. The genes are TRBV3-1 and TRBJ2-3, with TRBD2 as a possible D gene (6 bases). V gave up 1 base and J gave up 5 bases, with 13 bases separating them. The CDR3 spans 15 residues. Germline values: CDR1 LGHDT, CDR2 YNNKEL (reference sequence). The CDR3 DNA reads TGTGCCAGCAGCCAAGGTCCCGGGGGTATAGATACGCAGTATTTT. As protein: CASSQGPGGIDTQYF.

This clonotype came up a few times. DNA for the CDR3: TGTGCCAGCAGTGAATTGGGGGGACAGGGAGAGACCCAGTACTTC. Its protein product is CASSELGGQGETQYF. This rearrangement joins TRBV25-1 to TRBJ2-5; 9 nucleotides align to TRBD1. J lost 4 bases, V lost 1 base, and 4 bases had no gene match. The CDR3 runs to 15 residues. The germline V gene has CDR1 MGHDK and CDR2 SYGVNS.

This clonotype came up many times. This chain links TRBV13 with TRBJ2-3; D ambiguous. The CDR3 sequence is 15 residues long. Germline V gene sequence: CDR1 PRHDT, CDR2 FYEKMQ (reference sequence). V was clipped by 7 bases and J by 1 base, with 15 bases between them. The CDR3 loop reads CASTFQSFGTDTQYF. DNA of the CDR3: TGTGCCAGCACCTTCCAGTCCTTCGGCACAGATACGCAGTATTTT.

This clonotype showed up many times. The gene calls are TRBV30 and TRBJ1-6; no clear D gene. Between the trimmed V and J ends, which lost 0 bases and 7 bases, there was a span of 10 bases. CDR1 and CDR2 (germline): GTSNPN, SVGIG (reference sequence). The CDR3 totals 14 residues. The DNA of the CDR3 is TGTGCCTGGAGTGTGGTCCCCAGGAATTCACCCCTCCACTTT. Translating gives CAWSVVPRNSPLHF.

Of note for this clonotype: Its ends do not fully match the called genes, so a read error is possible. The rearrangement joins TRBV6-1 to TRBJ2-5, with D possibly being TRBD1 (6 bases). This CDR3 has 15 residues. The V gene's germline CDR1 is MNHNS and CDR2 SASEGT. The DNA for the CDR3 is TGTGCCAGCAGTGAAGCAGGGGGTACACAAGAGACCCAGTGCTTC. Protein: CASSEAGGTQETQCF.

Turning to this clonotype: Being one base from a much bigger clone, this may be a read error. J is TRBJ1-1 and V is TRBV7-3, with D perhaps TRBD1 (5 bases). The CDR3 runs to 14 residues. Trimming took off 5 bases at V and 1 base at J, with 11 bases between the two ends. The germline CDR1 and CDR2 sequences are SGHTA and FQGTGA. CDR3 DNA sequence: TGTGCCAGCAGCGTGGGACTGGCGAACACTGAAGCTTTCTTT. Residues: CASSVGLANTEAFF.

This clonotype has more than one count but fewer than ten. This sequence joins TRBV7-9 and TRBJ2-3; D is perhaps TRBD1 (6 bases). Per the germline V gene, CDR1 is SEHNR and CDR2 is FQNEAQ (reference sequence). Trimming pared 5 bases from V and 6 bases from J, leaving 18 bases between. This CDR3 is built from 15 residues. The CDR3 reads CASSLYRDVADTQYF. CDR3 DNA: TGTGCCAGCAGCCTCTACAGGGACGTAGCGGATACGCAGTATTTT.

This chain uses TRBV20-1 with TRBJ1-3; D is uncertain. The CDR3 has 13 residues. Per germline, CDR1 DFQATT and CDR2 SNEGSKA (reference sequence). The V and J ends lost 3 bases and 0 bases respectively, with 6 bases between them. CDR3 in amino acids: CSARVRSGNTIYF. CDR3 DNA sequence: TGCAGTGCTAGGGTCCGCTCTGGAAACACCATATATTTT.

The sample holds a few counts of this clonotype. CDR3 bases: TGTGCCAGCAGTTACTCGAGGGATGAGCAGTTCTTC. It encodes CASSYSRDEQFF. The chain links TRBV6-6 to TRBJ2-1; D is possibly TRBD2 (5 bases). This CDR3 is built from 12 residues. The V end lost 0 bases, the J end lost 8 bases, and 5 bases lay between the germline ends. Germline V gene lookup returns CDR1 MNHNY and CDR2 SVGAGI (reference sequence).

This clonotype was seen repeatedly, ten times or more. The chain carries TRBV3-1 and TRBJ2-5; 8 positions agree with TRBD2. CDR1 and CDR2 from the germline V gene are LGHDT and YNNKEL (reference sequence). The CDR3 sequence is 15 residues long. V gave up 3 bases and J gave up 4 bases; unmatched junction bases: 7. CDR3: CASSHGAGVAETQYF. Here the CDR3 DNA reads TGTGCCAGCAGCCATGGAGCGGGGGTTGCAGAGACCCAGTACTTC.

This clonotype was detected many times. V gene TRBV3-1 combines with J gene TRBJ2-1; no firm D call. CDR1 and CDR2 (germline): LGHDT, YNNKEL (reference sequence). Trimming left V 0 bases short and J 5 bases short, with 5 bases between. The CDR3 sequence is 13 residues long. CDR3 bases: TGTGCCAGCAGCCAAGATCGCCACAATGAGCAGTTCTTC. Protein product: CASSQDRHNEQFF.

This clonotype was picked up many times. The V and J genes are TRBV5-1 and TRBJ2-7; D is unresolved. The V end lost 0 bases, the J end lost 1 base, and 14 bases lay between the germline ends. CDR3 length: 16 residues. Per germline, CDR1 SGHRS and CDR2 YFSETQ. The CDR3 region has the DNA TGCGCCAGCAGCTTGGTTTCAGTTATGGGGTCCTACGAGCAGTACTTC. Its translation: CASSLVSVMGSYEQYF.

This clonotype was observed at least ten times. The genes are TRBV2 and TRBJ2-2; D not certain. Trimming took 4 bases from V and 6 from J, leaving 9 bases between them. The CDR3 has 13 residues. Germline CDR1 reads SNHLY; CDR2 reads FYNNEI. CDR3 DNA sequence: TGTGCCAGCAGTGGGGAAGTATCCGGGGAGCTGTTTTTT. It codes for CASSGEVSGELFF. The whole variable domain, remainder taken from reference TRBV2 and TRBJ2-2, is EPEVTQTPSHQVTQMGQEVILRCVPISNHLYFYWYRQILGQKVEFLVSFYNNEISEKSEIFDDQFSVERPDGSNFTLKIRSTKLEDSAMYFCASSGEVSGELFFGEGSRLTVL.

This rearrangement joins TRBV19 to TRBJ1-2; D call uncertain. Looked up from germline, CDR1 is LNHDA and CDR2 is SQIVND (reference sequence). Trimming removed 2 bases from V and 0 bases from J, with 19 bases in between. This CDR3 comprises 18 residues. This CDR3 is CASSISARNHVSNYGYTF. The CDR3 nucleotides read TGTGCCAGTAGTATATCAGCCCGGAATCATGTTTCTAACTATGGCTACACCTTC.